Following are 16 T cell receptor beta chains from one sample sequenced in a study of T cell clonotyping in hematopoietic cell transplantation. Time point in this sample: recipient sample about 28 days before transplant, after cytoreduction. This table comes from immunoSEQ multiplex PCR, and its TCRdb copy is limited to in-frame clones, with some not included. The sample consists of tens of thousands of clones, over 85% of them appearing once. The source material was peripheral blood mononuclear cells, sampled before stem cell transplant. The receptors were gathered from a middle-aged man with chronic myeloid leukemia. Some clones in this sample may be carry-over from other donors' samples.

V gene TRBV2 combines with J gene TRBJ2-1; D could derive from TRBD1 or TRBD2 (5 bases each). This CDR3 has 19 residues. Looked up from germline, CDR1 is SNHLY and CDR2 is FYNNEI. Trimming pared 6 bases from V and 1 base from J, leaving 25 bases between. The CDR3 region has the DNA TGTGCCAGCAGATTTAGAGGGGCGCTGGGTCCAAGGTCCTACAATGAGCAGTTCTTC. As protein: CASRFRGALGPRSYNEQFF.

The genes are TRBV29-1 and TRBJ1-2, with D uncertain. CDR3 length: 12 amino acids. Trimming removed 6 bases at V and 5 bases at J, with 13 bases between. CDR1 SQVTM and CDR2 ANQGSEA come from the germline V gene. Here the CDR3 DNA reads TGCAGCGTACGTCCCCTAGGATATGGCTACACCTTC. Its translation: CSVRPLGYGYTF. Together with reference TRBV29-1 and TRBJ1-2, the CDR3 gives the full variable domain: SAVISQKPSRDICQRGTSLTIQCQVDSQVTMMFWYRQQPGQSLTLIATANQGSEATYESGFVIDKFPISRPNLTFSTLTVSNMSPEDSSIYLCSVRPLGYGYTFGSGTRLTVV.

The chain has TRBV2 and TRBJ1-5, with no clear D. Trimming pared 6 bases from V and 10 bases from J, leaving 13 bases between. The CDR3 has 12 amino acids. Germline assignment: CDR1 SNHLY and CDR2 FYNNEI. CDR3 bases: TGTGCCAGCAGCGAACGGTTTTCCCCCCAGCATTTT. It translates to CASSERFSPQHF.

The chain uses TRBV28 and TRBJ2-7; D gene unclear. This CDR3 contains 10 residues. Germline V gives CDR1 MDHEN, CDR2 SYDVKM. This CDR3 reads CDATYYEQYF. The CDR3 DNA reads TGTGATGCGACTTATTACGAGCAGTACTTC.

The V gene is TRBV6-5, the J gene TRBJ1-1; no firm D call. Germline V gives CDR1 MNHEY, CDR2 SVGAGI. The V end was cut by 2 bases, the J end by 5 bases, with 3 bases between. The CDR3 runs to 11 residues. The CDR3 sequence: CASSYRTEAFF. DNA for the CDR3: TGTGCCAGCAGTTACAGGACTGAAGCTTTCTTT.

The CDR3 nucleotides read TGTGCCAGCAGTCTCAACAGGGGGGAGTCTGAAGCTTTCTTT. Encoded protein: CASSLNRGESEAFF. J is TRBJ1-1 and V is TRBV6-5, with 8 nucleotides matching TRBD1. Per the germline V gene, CDR1 is MNHEY and CDR2 is SVGAGI. With 5 bases clipped from V and 6 bases from J, the junction kept 8 bases outside the gene matches. The CDR3 length is 14 residues.

J is TRBJ1-1 and V is TRBV7-9; D unclear. CDR3 size: 14 residues. The germline V gene encodes CDR1 SEHNR and CDR2 FQNEAQ (reference sequence). Trimming left V 2 bases short and J 0 bases short, with 7 bases between. The DNA for the CDR3 is TGTGCCAGCAGCTTAATGCAGCTGAACACTGAAGCTTTCTTT. Translated: CASSLMQLNTEAFF.

This chain connects TRBV19 to TRBJ1-6; 9 bases align to TRBD1. J lost 0 bases, V lost 3 bases, and 3 bases had no gene match. The CDR3 loop spans 17 amino acids. CDR1 and CDR2 (germline): LNHDA, SQIVND (reference sequence). Here the CDR3 DNA reads TGTGCCAGTAGTATCGGACAGGGGAGCTCCTATAATTCACCCCTCCACTTT. Its protein is CASSIGQGSSYNSPLHF.

V gene TRBV2 combines with J gene TRBJ1-5; 8 bases agree with TRBD1. Germline CDR1 and CDR2: SNHLY and FYNNEI. V lost 5 bases to trimming and J lost 3 bases; unmatched junction nucleotides: 3. The CDR3 sequence is 14 residues long. CDR3 amino acids: CASSTGGNNQPQHF. CDR3 coding DNA: TGTGCCAGCAGTACAGGGGGTAACAATCAGCCCCAGCATTTT.

This clone was recorded a few times. V gene TRBV29-1 combines with J gene TRBJ1-2; D may be TRBD1 (5 bases). This CDR3 has 11 residues. The germline V gene encodes CDR1 SQVTM and CDR2 ANQGSEA. The V end lost 4 bases, the J end lost 8 bases, and 11 bases lay between the germline ends. CDR3 sequence (DNA): TGCAGCGTTGTAGGGGCGGAGGGCTACACCTTC. This sequence encodes CSVVGAEGYTF.

This clone has only one observation. The chain couples TRBV28 to TRBJ1-5; 7 bases line up with TRBD1. CDR3 length: 15 residues. The ends lost 6 bases at V and 4 bases at J; junction bases unmatched: 9. Germline-derived CDR1 and CDR2 are MDHEN and SYDVKM. The CDR3 coding sequence is TGTGCCAGCAGCGAAGGACACAGGGGAAATCAGCCCCAGCATTTT. Residues: CASSEGHRGNQPQHF.

V and J are TRBV7-9 and TRBJ1-2, with D perhaps TRBD1 (6 bases). V was pared by 1 base and J by 6 bases, with 12 bases between. Looked up from germline, CDR1 is SEHNR and CDR2 is FQNEAQ (reference sequence). The CDR3 loop spans 14 amino acids. CDR3 nucleotides: TGTGCCAGCAGCTTAGATGGGGGCGCAGATGGCTACACCTTC. As protein: CASSLDGGADGYTF.

The gene calls are TRBV15 and TRBJ2-5, with D perhaps matching TRBD1 (6 bases). Germline V gene data show CDR1 as LNHNV and CDR2 as YYDKDF (reference sequence). This CDR3 region has 13 residues. With 3 bases removed from V and 3 bases from J, the gap between germline ends came to 8 bases. CDR3 residues: CATSRDREETQYF. Written as DNA, the CDR3 is TGTGCCACCAGCAGGGACAGAGAAGAGACCCAGTACTTC.

The chain has TRBV28 and TRBJ2-7; 8 nucleotides match TRBD2. Losses at the gene ends were 5 bases for V and 4 bases for J; bases not matched to a gene: 13. From germline, CDR1 is MDHEN and CDR2 SYDVKM. CDR3 length: 16 residues. The CDR3 coding sequence is TGTGCCAGCAGTCCCCCGGCTAGCGGGTTATTGTACGAGCAGTACTTC. Amino acid sequence: CASSPPASGLLYEQYF.

This clone was recorded once. This rearrangement joins TRBV7-9 to TRBJ2-7, with D unclear. The CDR3 is made up of 12 amino acids. V was clipped by 1 base and J by 5 bases, with 6 bases between them. In germline, CDR1 is SEHNR, CDR2 FQNEAQ (reference sequence). The CDR3 nucleotides are TGTGCCAGCAGCTTAGATGCGCACGAGCAGTACTTC. As protein: CASSLDAHEQYF.

This clone showed up just once. The chain recombines TRBV11-2 with TRBJ1-2; TRBD1 matches 7 bases. Trimming took 4 bases from V and 5 from J; bases not matched to a gene: 13. The CDR3 extends over 16 amino acids. CDR1 is SGHAT, CDR2 FQNNGV, per germline. In nucleotides, the CDR3 is TGTGCCAGCAGCTGGATACCTGGGACAGATGGATATGGCTACACCTTC. Residues: CASSWIPGTDGYGYTF.